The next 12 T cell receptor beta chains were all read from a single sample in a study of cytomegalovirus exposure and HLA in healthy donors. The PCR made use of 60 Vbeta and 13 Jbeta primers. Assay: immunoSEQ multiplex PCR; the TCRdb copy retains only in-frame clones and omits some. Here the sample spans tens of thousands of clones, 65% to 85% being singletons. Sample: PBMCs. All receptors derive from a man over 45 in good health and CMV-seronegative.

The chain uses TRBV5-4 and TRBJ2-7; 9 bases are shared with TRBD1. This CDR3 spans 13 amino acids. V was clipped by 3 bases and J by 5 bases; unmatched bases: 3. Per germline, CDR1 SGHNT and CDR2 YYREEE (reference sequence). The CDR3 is CASSWWTGDEQYF. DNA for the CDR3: TGTGCCAGCAGCTGGTGGACAGGGGACGAGCAGTACTTC.

The CDR3 DNA reads TGTGCCAGCAGCTTAGTGGAGGGGATGAACACTGAAGCTTTCTTT. Its translation is CASSLVEGMNTEAFF. This chain joins TRBV7-2 and TRBJ1-1, with a weak D call TRBD1 (5 bases). V shed 1 base and J shed 0 bases, with 9 bases lying between them. Germline CDR1 is SGHTA and CDR2 is FQGNSA. The CDR3 is 15 amino acids.

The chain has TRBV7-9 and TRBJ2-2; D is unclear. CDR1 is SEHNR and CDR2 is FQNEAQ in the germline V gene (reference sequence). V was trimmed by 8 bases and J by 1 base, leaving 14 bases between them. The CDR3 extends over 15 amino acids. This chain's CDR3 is CASLIPGMNTGELFF. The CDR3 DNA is TGTGCCAGCTTAATTCCAGGAATGAACACCGGGGAGCTGTTTTTT.

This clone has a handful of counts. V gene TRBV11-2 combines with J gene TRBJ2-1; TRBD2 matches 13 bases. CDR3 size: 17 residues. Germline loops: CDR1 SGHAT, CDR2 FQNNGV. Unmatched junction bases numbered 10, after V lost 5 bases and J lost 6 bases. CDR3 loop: CASSPGTSGAYSNEQFF. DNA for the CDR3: TGTGCCAGCAGCCCGGGGACTAGCGGGGCCTACTCCAATGAGCAGTTCTTC.

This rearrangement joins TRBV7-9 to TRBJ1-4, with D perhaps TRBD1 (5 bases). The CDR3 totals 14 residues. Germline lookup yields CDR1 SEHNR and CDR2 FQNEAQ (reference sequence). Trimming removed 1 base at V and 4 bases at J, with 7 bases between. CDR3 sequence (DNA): TGTGCCAGCAGCTTAGTAGGGGATAATGAAAAACTGTTTTTT. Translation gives CASSLVGDNEKLFF.

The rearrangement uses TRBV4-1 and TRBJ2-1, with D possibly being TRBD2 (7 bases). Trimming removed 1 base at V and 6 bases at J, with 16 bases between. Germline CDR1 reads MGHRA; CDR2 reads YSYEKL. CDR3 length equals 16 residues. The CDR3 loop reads CASSQGLEGGFNEQFF. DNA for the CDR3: TGCGCCAGCAGCCAAGGACTAGAGGGGGGGTTCAATGAGCAGTTCTTC.

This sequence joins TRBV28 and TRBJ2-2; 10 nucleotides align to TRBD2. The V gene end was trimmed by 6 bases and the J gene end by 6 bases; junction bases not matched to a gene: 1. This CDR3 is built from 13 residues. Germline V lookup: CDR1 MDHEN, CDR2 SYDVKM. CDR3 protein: CASRGLAPGELFF. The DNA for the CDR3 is TGTGCCAGCAGGGGACTAGCGCCCGGGGAGCTGTTTTTT.

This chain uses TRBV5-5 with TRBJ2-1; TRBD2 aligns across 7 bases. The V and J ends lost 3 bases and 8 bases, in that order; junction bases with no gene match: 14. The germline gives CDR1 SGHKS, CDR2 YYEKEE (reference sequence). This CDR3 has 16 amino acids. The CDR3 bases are TGTGCCAGCAGCTACCGTCGGACTAGGCTAATGGATGAGCAGTTCTTC. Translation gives CASSYRRTRLMDEQFF.

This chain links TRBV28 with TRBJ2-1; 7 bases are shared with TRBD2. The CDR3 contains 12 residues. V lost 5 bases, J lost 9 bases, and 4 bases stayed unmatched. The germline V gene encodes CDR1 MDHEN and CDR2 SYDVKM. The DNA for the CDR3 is TGTGCCAGCAGTCCCGGGGGGACTGAGCAGTTCTTC. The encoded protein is CASSPGGTEQFF. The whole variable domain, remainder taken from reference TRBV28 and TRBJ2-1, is DVKVTQSSRYLVKRTGEKVFLECVQDMDHENMFWYRQDPGLGLRLIYFSYDVKMKEKGDIPEGYSVSREKKERFSLILESASTNQTSMYLCASSPGGTEQFFGPGTRLTVL.

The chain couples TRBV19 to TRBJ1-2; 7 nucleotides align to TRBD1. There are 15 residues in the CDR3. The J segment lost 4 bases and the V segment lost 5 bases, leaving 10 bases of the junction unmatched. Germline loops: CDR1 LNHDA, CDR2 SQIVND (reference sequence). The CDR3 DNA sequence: TGTGCCAGTAGTTACTCCGGGACAGAGTTCTATGGCTACACCTTC. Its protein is CASSYSGTEFYGYTF. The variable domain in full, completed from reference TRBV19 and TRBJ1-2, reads DGGITQSPKYLFRKEGQNVTLSCEQNLNHDAMYWYRQDPGQGLRLIYYSQIVNDFQKGDIAEGYSVSREKKESFPLTVTSAQKNPTAFYLCASSYSGTEFYGYTFGSGTRLTVV.

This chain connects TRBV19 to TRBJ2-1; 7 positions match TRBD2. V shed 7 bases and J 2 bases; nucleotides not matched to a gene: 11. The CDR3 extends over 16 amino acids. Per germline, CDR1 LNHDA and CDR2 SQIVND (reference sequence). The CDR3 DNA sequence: TGTGCCAGTACCCCAAGAGCGGGAACCACCTACAATGAGCAGTTCTTC. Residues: CASTPRAGTTYNEQFF.

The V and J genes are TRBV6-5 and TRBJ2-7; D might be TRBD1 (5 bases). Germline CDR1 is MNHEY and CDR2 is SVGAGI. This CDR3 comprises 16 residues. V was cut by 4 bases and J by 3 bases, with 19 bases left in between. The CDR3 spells CASSSLRAGFIYEQYF. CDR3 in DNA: TGTGCCAGCAGTTCTCTAAGGGCAGGGTTTATCTACGAGCAGTACTTC.